The 25 T cell receptor beta chains below come from one sample, sequenced in a study of cytomegalovirus exposure and HLA in healthy donors. Profiled with immunoSEQ multiplex PCR; TCRdb holds only in-frame clones, not every one. The data hold under 300,000 clones, with roughly 85% observed a single time. Sequencing used PBMCs. The receptors were gathered from a young woman in good health and CMV-seronegative.

The chain recombines TRBV4-3 with TRBJ1-5, with D perhaps TRBD1 (6 bases). V lost 1 base and J 4 bases, leaving 14 bases between the germline ends. The CDR3 length is 16 residues. Per the germline V gene, CDR1 is LGHNA and CDR2 is YSLEER. This CDR3 is CASSQVRQVRNQPQHF. The CDR3 nucleotides read TGCGCCAGCAGCCAAGTTCGACAGGTCCGTAATCAGCCCCAGCATTTT.

This chain uses TRBV5-1 with TRBJ1-1; no clear D. The CDR3 has 14 residues. Deletions cut 0 bases from V and 2 bases from J, with 8 bases between. CDR1 and CDR2 (germline): SGHRS, YFSETQ. CDR3 sequence reads: CASSLARSNTEAFF. In nucleotides, the CDR3 is TGCGCCAGCAGCTTGGCGCGGTCTAACACTGAAGCTTTCTTT.

This chain links TRBV9 with TRBJ1-6, with a tentative D call TRBD1 (5 bases). The CDR3 is made up of 17 amino acids. Germline V gives CDR1 SGDLS, CDR2 YYNGEE. V lost 3 bases, J lost 5 bases, and 18 bases lay in between. Here the CDR3 DNA reads TGTGCCAGCAGCGGGGGCTATTTAGGGCCAAATAATTCACCCCTCCACTTT. Amino acid sequence: CASSGGYLGPNNSPLHF.

The rearrangement uses TRBV5-1 and TRBJ2-2, with TRBD1 as a possible D gene (6 bases). The CDR3 is 16 residues long. Between the trimmed V and J ends, which lost 0 bases and 2 bases, there was a span of 11 bases. Per germline, CDR1 SGHRS and CDR2 YFSETQ. The CDR3 sequence is CASSLDGQTNTGELFF. The CDR3 DNA is TGCGCCAGCAGCTTGGACGGACAGACTAACACCGGGGAGCTGTTTTTT.

This chain links TRBV5-1 with TRBJ2-1; TRBD2 matches at 8 bases. The germline V gene encodes CDR1 SGHRS and CDR2 YFSETQ. CDR3 length equals 15 residues. J lost 5 bases, V lost 2 bases, and 6 bases had no gene match. The CDR3 protein is CASSLGTSTHNEQFF. The CDR3 nucleotides read TGCGCCAGCAGCTTAGGGACTAGTACCCACAATGAGCAGTTCTTC. Full variable domain (outside the CDR3, taken from reference TRBV5-1 and TRBJ2-1): KAGVTQTPRYLIKTRGQQVTLSCSPISGHRSVSWYQQTPGQGLQFLFEYFSETQRNKGNFPGRFSGRQFSNSRSEMNVSTLELGDSALYLCASSLGTSTHNEQFFGPGTRLTVL.

In the case of this clone: Sequence at one end of the junction differs from germline and may be a read error. CDR3 bases: TGTGCCAGCAGCTTAGGCACTGAAGGGGGCCCCGTCTTC. It is translated as CASSLGTEGGPVF. This sequence joins TRBV11-2 and TRBJ1-2; 7 bases line up with TRBD1. CDR1 and CDR2 from the germline V gene are SGHAT and FQNNGV. The length of the CDR3 is 13 residues.

V gene TRBV2 combines with J gene TRBJ1-1, with a weak D call TRBD1 (5 bases). Trimming removed 6 bases from V and 4 bases from J, with 12 bases in between. Germline values: CDR1 SNHLY, CDR2 FYNNEI. This CDR3 has 13 residues. The CDR3 region has the DNA TGTGCCAGCAGGGCTCAGGGCTCCACTGAAGCTTTCTTT. It translates to CASRAQGSTEAFF.

V and J are TRBV6-5 and TRBJ2-2, with TRBD1 identical over 8 bases. Losses at the gene ends were 0 bases for V and 5 bases for J; bases not matched to a gene: 2. In germline, CDR1 is MNHEY, CDR2 SVGAGI. The CDR3 totals 15 residues. CDR3: CASSYSWTGTGELFF. Here the CDR3 DNA reads TGTGCCAGCAGTTACTCGTGGACAGGGACCGGGGAGCTGTTTTTT.

The rearrangement uses TRBV6-5 and TRBJ2-7; D ambiguous. Looked up from germline, CDR1 is MNHEY and CDR2 is SVGAGI. The CDR3 covers 15 residues. The V gene lost 5 bases and the J gene lost 0 bases, with 14 bases spanning the gap. CDR3 nucleotide sequence: TGTGCCAGCAGTCCCGAGGCAACGACCTCCTACGAGCAGTACTTC. Its translation is CASSPEATTSYEQYF.

V is TRBV19 and J is TRBJ1-1, with D maybe TRBD1 (6 bases). CDR1 is LNHDA, CDR2 SQIVND, per germline (reference sequence). V lost 10 bases, J lost 2 bases, and 14 bases lay in between. The CDR3 spans 13 residues. The CDR3 reads CATRRGGNTEAFF. The DNA of the CDR3 is TGTGCCACGAGGAGGGGGGGCAACACTGAAGCTTTCTTT.

This chain connects TRBV5-4 to TRBJ1-2; D gene uncertain. The germline V gene has CDR1 SGHNT and CDR2 YYREEE (reference sequence). The CDR3 covers 14 residues. The germline V and J ends were trimmed by 1 base and 4 bases, with 11 bases remaining between them. The chain's CDR3 is CASSLNWGGYGYTF. The DNA of the CDR3 is TGTGCCAGCAGCTTGAACTGGGGAGGCTATGGCTACACCTTC.

The chain links TRBV11-1 to TRBJ2-7; no clear D. This CDR3 has 14 residues. Per germline, CDR1 SGHAT and CDR2 FQDESV (reference sequence). V was shortened by 5 bases and J by 2 bases, with 13 bases between the two germline ends. The CDR3 region has the DNA TGTGCCAGCAGCCCGTTCTCTAGTCCCTACGAGCAGTACTTC. Translating it yields CASSPFSSPYEQYF.

V and J are TRBV6-1 and TRBJ2-3, with 10 bases identical to TRBD1. V dropped 6 bases and J dropped 4; count of bases not matched to a gene: 4. The CDR3 covers 14 residues. Germline CDR1 reads MNHNS; CDR2 reads SASEGT. This chain's CDR3 is CASRTGGEPDTQYF. The CDR3 region has the DNA TGTGCCAGCAGGACAGGGGGCGAACCAGATACGCAGTATTTT.

The CDR3 nucleotides read TGTGCCAGCAGCTCCGGGGTTGCGGGGACCTGGAGGGAGACCCAGTACTTC. This gives the protein CASSSGVAGTWRETQYF. This sequence joins TRBV7-2 and TRBJ2-5; a weak D match, TRBD2 (6 bases). The CDR3 has 17 amino acids. CDR1 SGHTA and CDR2 FQGNSA come from the germline V gene. The V and J ends lost 4 bases and 5 bases respectively, with 23 bases between them.

The chain joins TRBV5-4 to TRBJ2-7; no reliable D call. Trimming cost V 4 bases and J 4 bases, with 15 bases left between them. Germline V gene lookup returns CDR1 SGHNT and CDR2 YYREEE (reference sequence). This CDR3 has 14 amino acids. The CDR3 region is CASSPSSVGYEQYF. The CDR3 bases are TGTGCCAGCAGCCCCTCAAGCGTAGGATACGAGCAGTACTTC.

Concerning this clone: Other DNA sequences in this sample translate to the same CDR3. The chain links TRBV30 to TRBJ1-1; 8 bases map to TRBD1. V shed 5 bases, J shed 2 bases, and the junction held 1 base outside the gene matches. The CDR3 is 12 amino acids. Germline values: CDR1 GTSNPN, CDR2 SVGIG (reference sequence). CDR3 region: CAWDRGNTEAFF. DNA for the CDR3: TGTGCCTGGGACAGGGGTAACACTGAAGCTTTCTTT.

This chain links TRBV2 with TRBJ2-5; D remains unclear. The CDR3 sequence is 12 residues long. Trimming shortened V by 8 bases and J by 5 bases, and 12 bases separated the two germline ends. The germline V gene encodes CDR1 SNHLY and CDR2 FYNNEI. The CDR3 sequence: CASLHGSETQYF. CDR3 nucleotide sequence: TGTGCCAGCCTCCACGGGTCCGAGACCCAGTACTTC.

The V gene is TRBV11-2, the J gene TRBJ2-7, with D maybe TRBD2 (6 bases). From germline, CDR1 is SGHAT and CDR2 FQNNGV. Between the trimmed V and J ends, which lost 2 bases and 6 bases, there was a span of 14 bases. The CDR3 spans 14 residues. CDR3 DNA: TGTGCCAGCAGCTTAACGCGGGATTGGGGCGAGCAGTACTTC. Residues: CASSLTRDWGEQYF. The complete variable domain, with remaining parts taken from reference TRBV11-2 and TRBJ2-7, reads EAGVAQSPRYKIIEKRQSVAFWCNPISGHATLYWYQQILGQGPKLLIQFQNNGVVDDSQLPKDRFSAERLKGVDSTLKIQPAKLEDSAVYLCASSLTRDWGEQYFGPGTRLTVT.

The gene calls are TRBV4-1 and TRBJ1-5; weak D call: TRBD1 (6 bases). The CDR3 is 15 amino acids. From germline, CDR1 is MGHRA and CDR2 YSYEKL. V dropped 0 bases and J dropped 6 bases, with 12 bases sitting between them. The CDR3 nucleotides read TGCGCCAGCAGCCAAGAGGGGGGGGCGGGTCAGCCCCAGCATTTT. It yields the protein CASSQEGGAGQPQHF.

This chain connects TRBV29-1 to TRBJ2-7; D might be TRBD2 (6 bases). The ends were cut back, 6 bases at V and 1 base at J, with 10 bases in the middle. Germline loops: CDR1 SQVTM, CDR2 ANQGSEA. The CDR3 spans 12 residues. CDR3 protein: CSVRGTSYEQYF. The CDR3 nucleotides read TGCAGCGTGCGAGGGACTTCCTACGAGCAGTACTTC.

This clone was recorded a few times. The chain couples TRBV29-1 to TRBJ1-1; possible D gene TRBD1, 5 bases. Germline values: CDR1 SQVTM, CDR2 ANQGSEA. CDR3 length: 12 amino acids. Trimming took off 5 bases at V and 10 bases at J, with 17 bases between the two ends. The CDR3 bases are TGCAGCGTTTCACAAGGGGAGGTTGGAGCTTTCTTT. Its translation is CSVSQGEVGAFF.

The chain employs TRBV27 and TRBJ2-3; 11 positions match TRBD2. Germline V gene data show CDR1 as MNHEY and CDR2 as SMNVEV (reference sequence). Germline trimming cut 4 bases from V and 8 bases from J; bases unmatched to any gene: 8. This CDR3 comprises 15 residues. CDR3 DNA: TGTGCCAGCAGTTCCGGGACTAGCGGCAGTGGTACGCAGTATTTT. This gives the protein CASSSGTSGSGTQYF.

Only a few counts were recorded for this clone. The genes are TRBV29-1 and TRBJ1-1; D remains ambiguous. Trimming stripped 7 bases from V and 5 bases from J, with 11 bases between. CDR1 is SQVTM, CDR2 ANQGSEA, per germline. The CDR3 has 11 amino acids. The CDR3 is CSATLLTEAFF. The CDR3 DNA follows: TGCAGCGCAACACTACTTACTGAAGCTTTCTTT.

This chain connects TRBV6-5 to TRBJ1-5, with a possible D match to TRBD1 (5 bases). The germline V and J ends were trimmed by 2 bases and 2 bases, with 10 bases remaining between them. Germline CDR1 reads MNHEY; CDR2 reads SVGAGI. The CDR3 extends over 15 amino acids. The CDR3 DNA follows: TGTGCCAGCAGTTACAGTCGCAGGGGCAATCAGCCCCAGCATTTT. Amino acid sequence: CASSYSRRGNQPQHF.

This chain links TRBV2 with TRBJ2-1; 10 bases line up with TRBD1. Trimming took 6 bases from V and 6 from J; bases not matched to a gene: 8. Germline V lookup: CDR1 SNHLY, CDR2 FYNNEI. This CDR3 contains 15 residues. The DNA of the CDR3 is TGTGCCAGCAGAGCGGACAGGGGGAAAGCCAATGAGCAGTTCTTC. It is translated as CASRADRGKANEQFF.